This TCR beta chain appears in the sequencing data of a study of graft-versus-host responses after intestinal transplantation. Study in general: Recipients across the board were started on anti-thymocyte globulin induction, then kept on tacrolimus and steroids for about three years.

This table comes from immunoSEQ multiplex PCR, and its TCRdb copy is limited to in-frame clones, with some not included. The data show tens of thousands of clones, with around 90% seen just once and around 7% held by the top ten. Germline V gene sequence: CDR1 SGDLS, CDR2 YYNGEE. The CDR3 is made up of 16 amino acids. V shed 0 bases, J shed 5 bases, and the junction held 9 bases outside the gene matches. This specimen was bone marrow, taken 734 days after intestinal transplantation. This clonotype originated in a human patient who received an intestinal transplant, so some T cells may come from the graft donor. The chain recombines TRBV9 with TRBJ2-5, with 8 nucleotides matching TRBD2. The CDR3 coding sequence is TGTGCCAGCAGCGTAGGAGCGGGGGCGATCGGGGAGACCCAGTACTTC. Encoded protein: CASSVGAGAIGETQYF. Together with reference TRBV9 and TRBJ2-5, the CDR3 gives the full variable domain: DSGVTQTPKHLITATGQRVTLRCSPRSGDLSVYWYQQSLDQGLQFLIQYYNGEERAKGNILERFSAQQFPDLHSELNLSSLELGDSALYFCASSVGAGAIGETQYFGPGTRLLVL.